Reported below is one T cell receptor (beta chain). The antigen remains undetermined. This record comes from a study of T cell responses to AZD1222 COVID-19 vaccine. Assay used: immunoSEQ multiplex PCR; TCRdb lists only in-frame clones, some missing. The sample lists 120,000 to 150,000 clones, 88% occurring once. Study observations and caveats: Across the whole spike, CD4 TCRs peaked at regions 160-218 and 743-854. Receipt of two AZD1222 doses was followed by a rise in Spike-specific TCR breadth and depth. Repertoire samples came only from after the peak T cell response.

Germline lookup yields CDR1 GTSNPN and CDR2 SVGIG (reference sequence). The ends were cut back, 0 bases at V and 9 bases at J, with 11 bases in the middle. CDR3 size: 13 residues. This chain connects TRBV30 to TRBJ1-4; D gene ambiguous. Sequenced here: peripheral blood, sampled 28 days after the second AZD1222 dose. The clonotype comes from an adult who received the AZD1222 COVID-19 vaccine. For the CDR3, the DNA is TGTGCCTGGAGTGTATTGAGGGAGAAAAAACTGTTTTTT. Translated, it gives CAWSVLREKKLFF.